This T cell receptor beta chain comes out of a study of T cell changes during pregnancy in multiple sclerosis. Losses at the gene ends were 9 bases for V and 4 bases for J; bases not matched to a gene: 9. This CDR3 has 15 amino acids. Germline V lookup: CDR1 ENHRY, CDR2 SYGVKD. The table came from immunoSEQ multiplex PCR; TCRdb's copy has only in-frame clones and leaves some out. The sample holds 37,000 or so clones, 88% seen once. The chain is built from TRBV10-3 and TRBJ2-2; TRBD1 matches 9 bases. The receptor was isolated from a female donor with multiple sclerosis, enrolled in a pregnancy study. The source material was CD4+ T cells from peripheral blood mononuclear cells, sampled before pregnancy. The CDR3 sequence: CAMRPGQGSTGELFF. The CDR3 bases are TGTGCCATGAGGCCGGGACAGGGATCCACCGGGGAGCTGTTTTTT.